This T cell receptor (beta chain) was captured in a study of naive and memory T cell subsets. Trimming removed 0 bases from V and 3 bases from J; junction bases left unmatched: 1. Germline V gene sequence: CDR1 MNHEY, CDR2 SVGAGI. The CDR3 spans 15 residues. The SP2 primer and nested alpha and beta constant region primers amplified ligated cDNA in four rounds. Reverse transcription of blood and skin TCR RNA was primed at alpha and beta constant regions. TCRdb independently ran MiXCR on the 5' RACE reads; one entry per CDR3 protein. The data hold about 62,000 distinct CDR3 sequences, with 8% observed a single time. A UMI-containing oligonucleotide was joined by 3' ligation to the TCR cDNA template.

The source is a female donor in good health. The V gene is TRBV6-5, the J gene TRBJ2-7; TRBD2 matches at 11 bases. This chain's CDR3 is CASSYSTSGSYEQYF. CDR3 in DNA: TGTGCCAGCAGTTACTCTACTAGCGGGAGCTACGAGCAGTACTTC.